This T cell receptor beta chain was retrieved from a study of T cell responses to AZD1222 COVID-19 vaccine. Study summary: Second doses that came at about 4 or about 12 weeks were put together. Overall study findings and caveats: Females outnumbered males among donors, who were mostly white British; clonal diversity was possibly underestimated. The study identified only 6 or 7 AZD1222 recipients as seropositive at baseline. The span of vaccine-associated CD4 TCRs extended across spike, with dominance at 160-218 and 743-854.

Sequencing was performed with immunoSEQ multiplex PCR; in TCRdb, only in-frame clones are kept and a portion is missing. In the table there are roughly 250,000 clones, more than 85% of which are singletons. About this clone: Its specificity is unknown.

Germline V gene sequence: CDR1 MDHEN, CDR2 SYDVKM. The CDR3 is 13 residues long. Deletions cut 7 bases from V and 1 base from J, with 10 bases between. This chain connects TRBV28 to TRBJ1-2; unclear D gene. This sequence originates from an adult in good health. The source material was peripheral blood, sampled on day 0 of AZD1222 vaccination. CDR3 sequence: CASTLGVNYGYTF. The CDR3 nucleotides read TGTGCCAGCACCCTCGGGGTTAACTATGGCTACACCTTC.